This record concerns one TCR beta chain sequence. In the authors' workflow: Nucleated cell counts were estimated from reference gene primer amplification. Libraries were prepared by immunoSEQ multiplex PCR; TCRdb keeps only in-frame clonotypes and omits some of them. The DNA gave D and trimming, while V, J and clone size come from that table. The sample includes 220,000 or so clones, around three quarters of them seen just once. This sample stems from a study of blood T cell repertoires in COVID-19. Study information: The United States, Italy and Spain supplied acute and convalescent COVID-19 samples. T cells, B-cell-depleted T cells, or PBMCs provided the cDNA or gDNA that served as material.

The material sequenced was peripheral blood. This receptor was identified in a woman between 65 and 79 years old with acute or convalescent COVID-19.

Written as DNA, the CDR3 is TGCGCCAGCAGCTATTACAGGGAGGGAGTACCGCCAGGGGAGACCCAGTACTTC. Translating it yields CASSYYREGVPPGETQYF. The chain employs TRBV5-1 and TRBJ2-5, with a weak D call TRBD2 (7 bases). The CDR3 is 18 residues long. Between the trimmed V and J ends, which lost 3 bases and 5 bases, there was a span of 26 bases. Germline CDR1 is SGHRS and CDR2 is YFSETQ.